This T cell receptor (beta chain) derives from a study of control samples from healthy donors and cancer patients. Germline assignment: CDR1 MNHEY and CDR2 SMNVEV (reference sequence). The CDR3 has 15 residues. V was shortened by 1 base and J by 4 bases, with 13 bases between the two germline ends. Only in-frame clones appear in the TCRdb table, and some are missing; sequencing was by immunoSEQ multiplex PCR. The table includes roughly 130,000 clones, roughly 91% detected once. The TCR comes from a man between 45 and 60 years old with head and neck cancer. What was sequenced was PBMCs. The chain links TRBV27 to TRBJ2-5; D may be TRBD1 (6 bases). CDR3 region: CASSLYRVRGETQYF. The CDR3 nucleotides are TGTGCCAGCAGTTTATACAGGGTAAGGGGAGAGACCCAGTACTTC.